The 18 T cell receptor beta chains given below trace back to one sample, sequenced in a study of blood T cell repertoires in COVID-19. Libraries were prepared by immunoSEQ multiplex PCR; TCRdb keeps only in-frame clonotypes and omits some of them. The sample consists of 150,000 to 200,000 clones, 82% of them appearing once. The sample comprised PBMCs or T cells enriched from blood (not recorded which). The receptors come from a woman aged 55-75 years with acute COVID-19.

This sequence joins TRBV19 and TRBJ2-7, with D tentatively TRBD2 (5 bases). Germline V gene sequence: CDR1 LNHDA, CDR2 SQIVND (reference sequence). This CDR3 has 16 residues. V lost 3 bases and J lost 4, with 19 bases in between. The CDR3 here is CASSISAGKSRYEQYF. CDR3 nucleotides: TGTGCCAGTAGTATTTCGGCGGGTAAAAGTCGGTACGAGCAGTACTTC. Variable domain in full (rest from reference TRBV19 and TRBJ2-7): DGGITQSPKYLFRKEGQNVTLSCEQNLNHDAMYWYRQDPGQGLRLIYYSQIVNDFQKGDIAEGYSVSREKKESFPLTVTSAQKNPTAFYLCASSISAGKSRYEQYFGPGTRLTVT.

The chain is built from TRBV2 and TRBJ2-3, with 8 bases lining up with TRBD2. The V segment lost 6 bases and the J segment 2 bases; nucleotides outside the gene matches: 13. The CDR3 runs to 17 residues. Germline V CDR1 and CDR2: SNHLY, FYNNEI. CDR3 in DNA: TGTGCCAGCAGCATTTTAGGAGCGGGGGCCTACACAGATACGCAGTATTTT. Translated, it gives CASSILGAGAYTDTQYF. Full variable domain (outside the CDR3, taken from reference TRBV2 and TRBJ2-3): EPEVTQTPSHQVTQMGQEVILRCVPISNHLYFYWYRQILGQKVEFLVSFYNNEISEKSEIFDDQFSVERPDGSNFTLKIRSTKLEDSAMYFCASSILGAGAYTDTQYFGPGTRLTVL.

This clone has a handful of counts. The chain is built from TRBV5-1 and TRBJ2-7; the match to TRBD2 covers 8 bases. This CDR3 spans 16 amino acids. The V segment lost 4 bases and the J segment 1 base; nucleotides outside the gene matches: 10. Germline CDR1 and CDR2: SGHRS and YFSETQ. As DNA, the CDR3 is TGCGCCAGCAGCCAGCCGGAGCGGGAGATTTCCTACGAGCAGTACTTC. The encoded protein is CASSQPEREISYEQYF.

This clone was seen many times. The CDR3 DNA is TGTGCCAGCAGTCGTGACAATCCGGGGGATTCCTACGAGCAGTACTTC. Amino acid sequence: CASSRDNPGDSYEQYF. The V and J genes are TRBV5-8 and TRBJ2-7; a possible D gene is TRBD2 (6 bases). The ends were cut back, 5 bases at V and 1 base at J, with 19 bases in the middle. CDR1 and CDR2 (germline): SGHTS, YDEGEE. This CDR3 comprises 16 residues.

The chain has TRBV5-4 and TRBJ2-7, with TRBD1 matching 9 bases. The junction had 6 bases not matched to a gene; V was cut back by 3 bases and J by 2 bases. Germline loops: CDR1 SGHNT, CDR2 YYREEE (reference sequence). The CDR3 totals 15 residues. The CDR3 loop reads CASSSAGQGPYEQYF. The CDR3, as DNA: TGTGCCAGCAGCTCAGCGGGACAGGGCCCCTACGAGCAGTACTTC.

The J gene is TRBJ2-6, the V gene TRBV18; D is uncertain. V shed 5 bases and J shed 0 bases, with 11 bases lying between them. The CDR3 sequence is 16 residues long. Germline V lookup: CDR1 KGHSH, CDR2 LQKENI. The CDR3 is CASSSSLSSGANVLTF. In DNA, the CDR3 is TGTGCCAGCTCATCGTCGTTGAGCTCTGGGGCCAACGTCCTGACTTTC.

This sequence joins TRBV30 and TRBJ2-3; tentatively, D is TRBD2 (6 bases). Germline CDR1 reads GTSNPN; CDR2 reads SVGIG (reference sequence). Deletions cut 3 bases from V and 2 bases from J, with 9 bases between. CDR3 length: 13 amino acids. CDR3: CAWRVAATDTQYF. CDR3 sequence (DNA): TGTGCCTGGAGGGTAGCGGCCACAGATACGCAGTATTTT.

CDR3 in amino acids: CASSSLGQGAGANVLTF. CDR3 nucleotides: TGTGCCAGTAGTTCCTTGGGACAGGGGGCTGGGGCCAACGTCCTGACTTTC. The chain carries TRBV19 and TRBJ2-6, with TRBD1 matching 11 bases. The V segment lost 5 bases and the J segment 2 bases; nucleotides outside the gene matches: 5. The germline CDR1 and CDR2 sequences are LNHDA and SQIVND (reference sequence). CDR3 length: 17 residues.

Only one count was recorded for this clone. The chain couples TRBV4-1 to TRBJ2-1; 7 bases are a match to TRBD2. The CDR3 has 15 residues. Per the germline V gene, CDR1 is MGHRA and CDR2 is YSYEKL. V trimming: 4 bases; J trimming: 1 base; junction bases outside the gene matches: 4. The CDR3 sequence is CASSRPAGSYNEQFF. The CDR3 nucleotides read TGCGCCAGCAGCCGCCCAGCGGGGTCCTACAATGAGCAGTTCTTC.

V gene TRBV2 combines with J gene TRBJ2-1, with D possibly TRBD2 on 7 matching bases. Germline V gene data show CDR1 as SNHLY and CDR2 as FYNNEI. The length of the CDR3 is 13 residues. V lost 7 bases to trimming and J lost 2 bases, with 9 bases between them. CDR3 DNA: TGTGCCAGCAAGGGGGGGGCCTACAATGAGCAGTTCTTC. Translation: CASKGGAYNEQFF.

DNA of the CDR3: TGTGCCAGCAGTTTAAAGGGGATTCAGCCCCAGCATTTT. This translates into CASSLKGIQPQHF. This sequence joins TRBV12-3 or TRBV12-4 and TRBJ1-5; tentative D call: TRBD1 (5 bases). This CDR3 has 13 residues. Trimming removed 2 bases from V and 6 bases from J, with 8 bases in between.

The V call is TRBV9, the J call TRBJ2-1; 8 bases agree with TRBD2. The V gene's germline CDR1 is SGDLS and CDR2 YYNGEE. This CDR3 comprises 17 residues. V gave up 0 bases and J gave up 0 bases; unmatched junction bases: 5. The DNA for the CDR3 is TGTGCCAGCAGCGTAGAGGACGGGAGGGCCTCCTACAATGAGCAGTTCTTC. Translation gives CASSVEDGRASYNEQFF.

The chain joins TRBV5-4 to TRBJ2-6; TRBD1 matches 7 bases. With V trimmed by 4 bases and J by 0 bases, 13 bases remained unmatched. The CDR3 is made up of 19 amino acids. Germline CDR1 and CDR2: SGHNT and YYREEE (reference sequence). For the CDR3, the DNA is TGTGCCAGCAGCCCTAAACAGGGGACCCTGTTCTCTGGGGCCAACGTCCTGACTTTC. Translation: CASSPKQGTLFSGANVLTF.

The rearrangement uses TRBV5-6 and TRBJ2-1, with 8 positions matching TRBD2. The J segment lost 7 bases and the V segment lost 4 bases, leaving 16 bases of the junction unmatched. Germline V gene lookup returns CDR1 SGHDT and CDR2 YYEEEE. The CDR3 runs 17 residues. The DNA of the CDR3 is TGTGCCAGCAGCCCCACCAGCCGACTAGCGAGGCCTAATGAGCAGTTCTTC. Translation gives CASSPTSRLARPNEQFF. The full variable domain, with the rest looked up from reference TRBV5-6 and TRBJ2-1, is DAGVTQSPTHLIKTRGQQVTLRCSPKSGHDTVSWYQQALGQGPQFIFQYYEEEERQRGNFPDRFSGHQFPNYSSELNVNALLLGDSALYLCASSPTSRLARPNEQFFGPGTRLTVL.

The chain employs TRBV5-4 and TRBJ2-5, with TRBD2 identical over 10 bases. The CDR3 is 15 residues long. Trimming cost V 0 bases and J 5 bases; bases outside gene matches: 4. Looked up from germline, CDR1 is SGHNT and CDR2 is YYREEE (reference sequence). CDR3 protein: CASSLGGLAAETQYF. The CDR3 region has the DNA TGTGCCAGCAGCTTGGGTGGACTAGCGGCGGAGACCCAGTACTTC.

This chain uses TRBV10-3 with TRBJ2-7, with 7 positions matching TRBD1. The CDR3 has 14 amino acids. The J segment lost 7 bases and the V segment lost 6 bases, leaving 12 bases of the junction unmatched. The germline V gene has CDR1 ENHRY and CDR2 SYGVKD. As DNA, the CDR3 is TGTGCCATCAGGGACCCCAAGGGGGCGTGGGAGCAGTACTTC. Encoded protein: CAIRDPKGAWEQYF.

The genes are TRBV7-9 and TRBJ1-4; 7 nucleotides align to TRBD1. This CDR3 comprises 12 residues. Trimming cost V 4 bases and J 15 bases; bases outside gene matches: 8. Germline CDR1 is SEHNR and CDR2 is FQNEAQ (reference sequence). The CDR3 reads CASSSEGGGLFF. Here the CDR3 DNA reads TGTGCCAGCAGCTCAGAAGGGGGCGGATTGTTTTTT.

This clone was seen many times. The rearrangement joins TRBV7-8 to TRBJ2-1; TRBD2 might be the D (5 bases). The V and J ends lost 0 bases and 7 bases respectively, with 10 bases between them. CDR3 length equals 14 residues. Germline V gene data show CDR1 as SGHVS and CDR2 as FQNEAQ. CDR3 sequence reads: CASSLAERPNEQFF. DNA of the CDR3: TGTGCCAGCAGCTTAGCTGAGCGGCCGAATGAGCAGTTCTTC.